A single TCR beta chain is shown here with its context. Its specificity is not known. Germline CDR1 is MNHEY and CDR2 is SMNVEV (reference sequence). Losses at the gene ends were 6 bases for V and 7 bases for J; bases not matched to a gene: 7. CDR3 size: 13 residues. This record comes from a study of cytomegalovirus exposure and HLA in healthy donors. Study outcomes and limitations: Follow-up analysis found HLA locus-dependent TCR association rates, highest for DRB1 and lowest for HLA-C.

The PCR ran on 60 Vbeta and 13 Jbeta primers. Sequenced by immunoSEQ multiplex PCR; TCRdb stores in-frame clones only, minus some. The sample totals 140,000 to 150,000 clones; its top ten clones hold 0.75% to 1%. The V and J genes are TRBV27 and TRBJ2-3; 7 nucleotides align to TRBD2. The receptor was derived from a male donor in good health and CMV-seronegative. Sequenced sample: PBMCs. The CDR3 sequence: CASSPSGGYTQYF. CDR3 bases: TGTGCCAGCAGCCCCTCGGGGGGTTATACGCAGTATTTT.